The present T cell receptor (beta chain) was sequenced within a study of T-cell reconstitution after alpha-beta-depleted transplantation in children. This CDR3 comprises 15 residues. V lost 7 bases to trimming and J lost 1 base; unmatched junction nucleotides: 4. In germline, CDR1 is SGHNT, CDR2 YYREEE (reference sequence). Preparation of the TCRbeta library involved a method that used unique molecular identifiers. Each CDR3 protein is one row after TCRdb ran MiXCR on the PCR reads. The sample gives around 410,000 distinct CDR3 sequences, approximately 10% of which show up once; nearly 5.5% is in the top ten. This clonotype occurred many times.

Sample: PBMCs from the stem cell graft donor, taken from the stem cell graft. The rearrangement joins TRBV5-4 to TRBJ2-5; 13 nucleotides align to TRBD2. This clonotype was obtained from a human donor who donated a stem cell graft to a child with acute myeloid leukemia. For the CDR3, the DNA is TGTGCCAGCGGACTAGCGGGAGCAGGCCAAGAGACCCAGTACTTC. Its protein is CASGLAGAGQETQYF.